The 29 T cell receptor beta chains below were found in one sample sequenced in a study of cytomegalovirus exposure and HLA in healthy donors. The repertoire was sequenced with immunoSEQ multiplex PCR; TCRdb's copy has only in-frame clones and lacks some. The table records 150,000 to 170,000 clones, approximately 86% of them present only once. Material for sequencing was PBMCs. The receptors originated from a human donor in good health.

The chain carries TRBV2 and TRBJ1-5, with 7 bases that match TRBD1. The CDR3 length is 14 residues. CDR1 and CDR2 (germline): SNHLY, FYNNEI. The J segment lost 2 bases and the V segment lost 9 bases, leaving 7 bases of the junction unmatched. The CDR3 region is CASTGAWRNQPQHF. The CDR3 DNA follows: TGTGCCAGTACAGGGGCTTGGCGCAATCAGCCCCAGCATTTT.

This clone was seen a single time. This rearrangement joins TRBV9 to TRBJ1-4; D ambiguous. The CDR3 runs to 14 residues. CDR1 is SGDLS and CDR2 is YYNGEE in the germline V gene. V was clipped by 0 bases and J by 0 bases, with 3 bases between them. CDR3 nucleotides: TGTGCCAGCAGCGTAGCTGCAACTAATGAAAAACTGTTTTTT. Translated, it gives CASSVAATNEKLFF.

The chain combines TRBV5-1 with TRBJ1-1, with a tentative D call TRBD1 (6 bases). The CDR3 runs 15 residues. The germline V gene encodes CDR1 SGHRS and CDR2 YFSETQ. V lost 0 bases, J lost 3 bases, and 12 bases lay in between. The CDR3 sequence is CASSLEGTLYTEAFF. Here the CDR3 DNA reads TGCGCCAGCAGCTTGGAGGGGACATTATACACTGAAGCTTTCTTT.

The V gene is TRBV2, the J gene TRBJ2-3; 7 bases match TRBD1. Unmatched junction bases numbered 0, after V lost 7 bases and J lost 2 bases. This CDR3 has 12 residues. Per the germline V gene, CDR1 is SNHLY and CDR2 is FYNNEI. This chain's CDR3 is CASKGATDTQYF. DNA of the CDR3: TGTGCCAGCAAGGGGGCCACAGATACGCAGTATTTT. Full variable domain (missing parts from reference TRBV2 and TRBJ2-3): EPEVTQTPSHQVTQMGQEVILRCVPISNHLYFYWYRQILGQKVEFLVSFYNNEISEKSEIFDDQFSVERPDGSNFTLKIRSTKLEDSAMYFCASKGATDTQYFGPGTRLTVL.

The chain has TRBV30 and TRBJ2-7; a possible D gene is TRBD2 (6 bases). CDR3 length equals 13 residues. V was cut by 2 bases and J by 4 bases, with 12 bases left in between. The V gene's germline CDR1 is GTSNPN and CDR2 SVGIG (reference sequence). CDR3 region: CAWSREVVYEQYF. In nucleotides, the CDR3 is TGTGCCTGGAGTAGGGAGGTCGTATACGAGCAGTACTTC.

This clone was detected only a few times. This sequence joins TRBV18 and TRBJ2-7; 10 bases line up with TRBD1. The CDR3 sequence is 16 residues long. Germline loops: CDR1 KGHSH, CDR2 LQKENI. V lost 4 bases, J lost 3 bases, and 9 bases stayed unmatched. CDR3 loop: CASSRMTGTGVYEQYF. The CDR3 coding sequence is TGTGCCAGCTCACGGATGACCGGGACAGGGGTCTACGAGCAGTACTTC.

The rearrangement uses TRBV2 and TRBJ1-1; D remains ambiguous. There are 14 residues in the CDR3. The germline V gene encodes CDR1 SNHLY and CDR2 FYNNEI. Trimming took 2 bases from V and 1 from J, leaving 8 bases between them. CDR3 sequence (DNA): TGTGCCAGCAGTGAACTGGCAGGGAACACTGAAGCTTTCTTT. It yields the protein CASSELAGNTEAFF.

A word on this clone: Germline and junction disagree at one end, which may indicate a read error. V and J are TRBV7-9 and TRBJ2-7, with 7 bases aligning to TRBD2. Germline CDR1 reads SEHNR; CDR2 reads FQNEAQ (reference sequence). The length of the CDR3 is 13 residues. In nucleotides, the CDR3 is TGTGCCAGCAGCTTAGGGGTCAGCGGGGAGAGAGACTTC. The encoded protein is CASSLGVSGERDF.

The chain carries TRBV6-6 and TRBJ2-2; TRBD1 matches 8 bases. Per the germline V gene, CDR1 is MNHNY and CDR2 is SVGAGI (reference sequence). Trimming at V came to 6 bases and at J to 6 bases, leaving 6 bases not matched to a gene. This CDR3 comprises 14 residues. CDR3 residues: CASRRQGSAGELFF. CDR3 nucleotides: TGTGCCAGCAGAAGACAGGGGTCGGCCGGGGAGCTGTTTTTT.

The chain couples TRBV18 to TRBJ1-1; 10 bases match TRBD1. V lost 3 bases to trimming and J lost 1 base; unmatched junction nucleotides: 5. Germline V gene lookup returns CDR1 KGHSH and CDR2 LQKENI. The CDR3 loop spans 16 amino acids. The CDR3: CASSPTTGGGNTEAFF. CDR3 DNA sequence: TGTGCCAGCTCACCTACGACAGGGGGCGGGAACACTGAAGCTTTCTTT.

The V gene is TRBV6-1, the J gene TRBJ1-2; 7 bases agree with TRBD1. This CDR3 region has 15 residues. Germline loops: CDR1 MNHNS, CDR2 SASEGT. V lost 5 bases and J lost 0; bases outside the gene matches: 6. DNA for the CDR3: TGTGCCAGCAGTTCCGACAGGGTCGCTAACTATGGCTACACCTTC. It encodes CASSSDRVANYGYTF.

This clone was recorded once. The chain couples TRBV4-1 to TRBJ2-7; TRBD2 aligns across 8 bases. V was pared by 1 base and J by 5 bases, with 19 bases of the junction left unmatched. The length of the CDR3 is 19 residues. CDR1 is MGHRA and CDR2 is YSYEKL in the germline V gene. For the CDR3, the DNA is TGCGCCAGCAGCCAAGTTGGGGGCCGAAGGAGACTAGCGAGCCACGAGCAGTACTTC. It encodes CASSQVGGRRRLASHEQYF.

This clone was seen more than once but under ten times. The chain joins TRBV11-3 to TRBJ1-1; TRBD1 is a possible D gene (5 bases). Between the trimmed V and J ends, which lost 0 bases and 4 bases, there was a span of 9 bases. This CDR3 has 14 residues. Germline V gene sequence: CDR1 SGHNT, CDR2 YENEEA. The CDR3: CASSLEGVGTEAFF. For the CDR3, the DNA is TGTGCCAGCAGCTTAGAAGGGGTCGGCACTGAAGCTTTCTTT.

The chain is built from TRBV28 and TRBJ1-2; D might be TRBD1 (6 bases). The germline V gene has CDR1 MDHEN and CDR2 SYDVKM. The CDR3 is 15 amino acids. V dropped 6 bases and J dropped 1 base, with 15 bases sitting between them. CDR3 amino acids: CASSTQGTNNYGYTF. The CDR3 DNA reads as TGTGCCAGCAGCACCCAGGGGACAAATAACTATGGCTACACCTTC.

The chain couples TRBV5-1 to TRBJ2-3; 10 bases are shared with TRBD2. Germline V gene sequence: CDR1 SGHRS, CDR2 YFSETQ. With V trimmed by 0 bases and J by 6 bases, 4 bases remained unmatched. The CDR3 length is 15 residues. The CDR3 coding sequence is TGCGCCAGCAGCTTGGCTAGCGGGGGTGTGGATACGCAGTATTTT. Its translation: CASSLASGGVDTQYF.

The rearrangement joins TRBV29-1 to TRBJ1-2; 7 bases fit TRBD1. CDR1 and CDR2 (germline): SQVTM, ANQGSEA. V lost 3 bases and J lost 7; bases outside the gene matches: 5. The CDR3 covers 12 residues. CDR3: CSVESQGPGYTF. The DNA for the CDR3 is TGCAGCGTTGAGTCACAGGGGCCTGGCTACACCTTC.

V is TRBV28 and J is TRBJ1-4; 7 nucleotides align to TRBD1. Germline CDR1 MDHEN, CDR2 SYDVKM. The junction had 12 bases not matched to a gene; V was cut back by 5 bases and J by 3 bases. The CDR3 is 17 residues long. CDR3 region: CASSPRQGTAANEKLFF. As DNA, the CDR3 is TGTGCCAGCAGTCCACGACAGGGCACAGCCGCTAATGAAAAACTGTTTTTT. Full variable domain (missing parts from reference TRBV28 and TRBJ1-4): DVKVTQSSRYLVKRTGEKVFLECVQDMDHENMFWYRQDPGLGLRLIYFSYDVKMKEKGDIPEGYSVSREKKERFSLILESASTNQTSMYLCASSPRQGTAANEKLFFGSGTQLSVL.

The chain is built from TRBV2 and TRBJ1-2; 8 nucleotides agree with TRBD1. CDR1 and CDR2 (germline): SNHLY, FYNNEI. The CDR3 runs 17 residues. V trimming: 3 bases; J trimming: 4 bases; junction bases outside the gene matches: 13. CDR3 sequence (DNA): TGTGCCAGCAGTGATTTCGTGGCAGGGGGCGAGTTCTATGGCTACACCTTC. As protein: CASSDFVAGGEFYGYTF.

V usage is TRBV7-2 and J usage is TRBJ1-2, with D possibly TRBD1 on 5 matching bases. The V gene's germline CDR1 is SGHTA and CDR2 FQGNSA. This CDR3 has 13 amino acids. V lost 1 base and J lost 8, with 11 bases in between. DNA of the CDR3: TGTGCCAGCAGCTTAGGTCCGGACATGGGCTACACCTTC. Its translation: CASSLGPDMGYTF. The variable domain in full, completed from reference TRBV7-2 and TRBJ1-2, reads GAGVSQSPSNKVTEKGKDVELRCDPISGHTALYWYRQSLGQGLEFLIYFQGNSAPDKSGLPSDRFSAERTGGSVSTLTIQRTQQEDSAVYLCASSLGPDMGYTFGSGTRLTVV.

About this clone itself: Other DNA sequences in the sample encode the same CDR3. The chain uses TRBV28 and TRBJ1-5; 10 nucleotides line up with TRBD1. This CDR3 contains 14 residues. J was trimmed by 7 bases and V by 6 bases; bases with no gene match: 6. Germline CDR1 reads MDHEN; CDR2 reads SYDVKM. CDR3 amino acids: CASRPGQGSQPQHF. In DNA, the CDR3 is TGTGCCAGCAGACCGGGACAGGGGTCCCAGCCCCAGCATTTT.

J is TRBJ1-5 and V is TRBV2; TRBD1 is a possible D gene (5 bases). The V and J ends lost 6 bases and 0 bases respectively, with 9 bases between them. Germline loops: CDR1 SNHLY, CDR2 FYNNEI. There are 14 residues in the CDR3. Written as DNA, the CDR3 is TGTGCCAGCAGAGGCAGGGCTAGCAATCAGCCCCAGCATTTT. It is translated as CASRGRASNQPQHF. Supplemented by reference TRBV2 and TRBJ1-5, the full variable domain reads EPEVTQTPSHQVTQMGQEVILRCVPISNHLYFYWYRQILGQKVEFLVSFYNNEISEKSEIFDDQFSVERPDGSNFTLKIRSTKLEDSAMYFCASRGRASNQPQHFGDGTRLSIL.

The chain uses TRBV11-3 and TRBJ2-2; 10 bases match TRBD2. Per germline, CDR1 SGHNT and CDR2 YENEEA. V dropped 5 bases and J dropped 8; count of bases not matched to a gene: 8. CDR3 length equals 15 residues. The CDR3 region has the DNA TGTGCCAGCAGCGCCCGGACTAGCGGAAAAGGGGAGCTGTTTTTT. Amino acids: CASSARTSGKGELFF.

This clone was seen only a few times. Sequence at one end of the junction differs from germline and may be a read error. The rearrangement uses TRBV19 and TRBJ1-2; no reliable D call. This CDR3 is built from 12 residues. CDR1 LNHDA and CDR2 SQIVND come from the germline V gene (reference sequence). Here the CDR3 reads CASREALDFYYF. CDR3 nucleotide sequence: TGTGCCAGTAGAGAAGCGTTGGACTTTTACTACTTC.

V usage is TRBV11-2 and J usage is TRBJ1-1, with D perhaps matching TRBD1 (5 bases). The germline gives CDR1 SGHAT, CDR2 FQNNGV. The CDR3 runs to 13 residues. Trimming shortened V by 7 bases and J by 5 bases, and 14 bases separated the two germline ends. The CDR3 DNA is TGTGCCAGCACGCACGGGGGAAGAACTGAAGCTTTCTTT. It yields the protein CASTHGGRTEAFF.

V and J are TRBV19 and TRBJ1-3; D ambiguous. The CDR3 contains 14 residues. Trimming shortened V by 3 bases and J by 0 bases, and 6 bases separated the two germline ends. In germline, CDR1 is LNHDA, CDR2 SQIVND (reference sequence). Written as DNA, the CDR3 is TGTGCCAGTAGTATGAGTTACTCTGGAAACACCATATATTTT. It specifies CASSMSYSGNTIYF.

The chain links TRBV28 to TRBJ2-7; TRBD1 matches at 9 bases. Per the germline V gene, CDR1 is MDHEN and CDR2 is SYDVKM. This CDR3 region has 20 residues. The trim removed 3 bases at V and 5 bases at J, leaving 23 bases unmatched. In DNA form, the CDR3 reads TGTGCCAGCAGTTTGTCACCCGTCCTACTCACCGGGACAGGGACCGACGAGCAGTACTTC. It specifies CASSLSPVLLTGTGTDEQYF.

This chain connects TRBV27 to TRBJ2-7; 14 bases match TRBD2. Germline CDR1 and CDR2: MNHEY and SMNVEV (reference sequence). This CDR3 comprises 15 residues. Trimming cost V 5 bases and J 7 bases; bases outside gene matches: 7. The CDR3 sequence is CASSGQTSGRGEQYF. The CDR3 bases are TGTGCCAGCAGTGGACAGACTAGCGGGAGGGGTGAGCAGTACTTC.

The rearrangement joins TRBV18 to TRBJ2-1; maybe TRBD1 (6 bases). Trimming shortened V by 1 base and J by 8 bases, and 18 bases separated the two germline ends. Germline loops: CDR1 KGHSH, CDR2 LQKENI. The CDR3 is made up of 16 amino acids. CDR3 region: CASSPRVTGSYDEQFF. The CDR3 DNA sequence: TGTGCCAGCTCACCACGTGTAACAGGGTCATACGATGAGCAGTTCTTC. The full variable domain, with the rest looked up from reference TRBV18 and TRBJ2-1, is NAGVMQNPRHLVRRRGQEARLRCSPMKGHSHVYWYRQLPEEGLKFMVYLQKENIIDESGMPKERFSAEFPKEGPSILRIQQVVRGDSAAYFCASSPRVTGSYDEQFFGPGTRLTVL.

This chain connects TRBV7-2 to TRBJ1-1; D ambiguous. Per germline, CDR1 SGHTA and CDR2 FQGNSA. The CDR3 consists of 14 residues. V was clipped by 2 bases and J by 0 bases, with 7 bases between them. The CDR3 DNA reads as TGTGCCAGCAGCTTACCTTTGTTGAACACTGAAGCTTTCTTT. Its protein product is CASSLPLLNTEAFF. The full variable domain, with the rest looked up from reference TRBV7-2 and TRBJ1-1, is GAGVSQSPSNKVTEKGKDVELRCDPISGHTALYWYRQSLGQGLEFLIYFQGNSAPDKSGLPSDRFSAERTGGSVSTLTIQRTQQEDSAVYLCASSLPLLNTEAFFGQGTRLTVV.